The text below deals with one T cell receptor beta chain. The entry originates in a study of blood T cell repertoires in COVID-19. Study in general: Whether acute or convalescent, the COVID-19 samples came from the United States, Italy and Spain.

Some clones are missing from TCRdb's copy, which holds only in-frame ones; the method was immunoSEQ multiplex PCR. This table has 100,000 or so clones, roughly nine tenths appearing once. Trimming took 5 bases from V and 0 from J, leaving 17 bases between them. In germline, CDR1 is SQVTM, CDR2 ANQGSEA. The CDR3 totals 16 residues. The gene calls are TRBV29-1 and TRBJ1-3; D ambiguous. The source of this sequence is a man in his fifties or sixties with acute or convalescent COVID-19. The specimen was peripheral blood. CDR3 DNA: TGCAGCGTTTTTAAGGGAAGCGGCAGCTCTGGAAACACCATATATTTT. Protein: CSVFKGSGSSGNTIYF.